The next 3 T cell receptor beta chains were all read from a single sample in a study of CD8 T cells in ankylosing spondylitis. Study outcomes and limitations: Characteristic, it appeared, of ankylosing spondylitis blood was a TCR beta motif of about eight highly homologous variants.

MiXCR was run by TCRdb on the 5' RACE reads, yielding one entry per CDR3 protein. This sample has around 890,000 distinct CDR3 sequences, with roughly 10% found just once. These receptors are not linked to any known antigen. The sample consisted of blood, either unsorted or a sorted T cell fraction (not recorded which). The receptors stem from a male donor with ankylosing spondylitis.

This clonotype was detected a few times. The chain carries TRBV15 and TRBJ1-5; 9 bases line up with TRBD1. V trimming: 2 bases; J trimming: 7 bases; junction bases outside the gene matches: 9. This CDR3 is 16 amino acids long. Germline V gene data show CDR1 as LNHNV and CDR2 as YYDKDF (reference sequence). This CDR3 is CATSRLQGAWGQPQHF. The CDR3 nucleotides are TGTGCCACCAGCAGACTACAGGGGGCCTGGGGGCAGCCCCAGCATTTT.

The chain links TRBV6-5 to TRBJ2-2, with D possibly being TRBD2 (5 bases). The CDR3 loop spans 16 amino acids. Germline V lookup: CDR1 MNHEY, CDR2 SVGAGI. V was clipped by 2 bases and J by 2 bases, with 12 bases between them. CDR3 loop: CASSYDRTHNTGELFF. The CDR3 DNA reads TGTGCCAGCAGTTACGATAGGACTCACAACACCGGGGAGCTGTTTTTT.

This clonotype was recorded a few times. This chain connects TRBV20-1 to TRBJ1-4; 8 positions match TRBD1. The CDR3 runs to 14 residues. The V and J ends lost 2 bases and 5 bases, in that order; junction bases with no gene match: 4. CDR1 and CDR2 (germline): DFQATT, SNEGSKA (reference sequence). CDR3 protein: CSARHRTGNEKLFF. The CDR3 DNA follows: TGCAGTGCTAGACATCGGACAGGGAATGAAAAACTGTTTTTT.